Listed here is a single T cell receptor beta chain. This specimen belongs to a study of blood T cell repertoires in COVID-19. Categorization into cohorts depended on clinical history that participants reported. Profiling relied on immunoSEQ multiplex PCR, and the TCRdb table lists in-frame clones only, not all of them. The sample records nearly 400,000 clones, over 85% being singletons. V shed 0 bases and J shed 3 bases, with 13 bases lying between them. CDR3 length equals 15 residues. CDR1 is SGDLS and CDR2 is YYNGEE in the germline V gene. The chain joins TRBV9 to TRBJ2-7, with D perhaps TRBD2 (5 bases). The source is a woman in her 30s who had recovered from COVID-19. Specimen: PBMCs or T cells enriched from blood (not recorded which). The CDR3 region is CASSVEDSASYEQYF. The CDR3 DNA reads TGTGCCAGCAGCGTAGAGGATAGCGCAAGCTACGAGCAGTACTTC.